This TCR beta chain was documented in a study of T cell repertoires in cytomegalovirus infection. For the study at large: CMV epitopes in the study were HLA-C-restricted (recently identified) and HLA-B-restricted (well studied). Public TCR beta signatures indicated both CMV infection and matching HLA type.

Trimming left V 8 bases short and J 0 bases short, with 11 bases between. The CDR3 contains 14 residues. Germline-derived CDR1 and CDR2 are MDHEN and SYDVKM. For this clonotype: As yet, its antigen is unknown.

One entry per CDR3 protein results from TCRdb running MiXCR on the reads. The sample includes 200,000 or so distinct CDR3 sequences, around 35% seen only once; the top ten take roughly three fifths. This receptor was identified in a human donor in good health (CMV status not recorded). Some clones in this sample may be carry-over from other donors' samples. The chain recombines TRBV28 with TRBJ1-5; D is perhaps TRBD1 (5 bases). This material consisted of CD8+ T cells from cultured PBMCs, taken from culture after CMV antigen stimulation. The DNA for the CDR3 is TGTGCCAGCGGGGACGACAGTAGCAATCAGCCCCAGCATTTT. It yields the protein CASGDDSSNQPQHF.